This T cell receptor (beta chain) stems from a study of T cells after posttransplantation cyclophosphamide. Study-level findings and limits: Donor-recipient repertoire similarity was low at 1-2 months, rising over year one. Skin or GI-infiltrating T cells shared few TRB sequences with blood. Recipient CMV seropositivity and CMV reactivation strongly tracked TRB clonality.

This clone was found many times. Its specificity is unknown. There are 14 residues in the CDR3. V lost 4 bases, J lost 1 base, and 7 bases lay in between. Per the germline V gene, CDR1 is SGHAT and CDR2 is FQNNGV. A marrow graft followed busulfan-fludarabine conditioning, with cyclophosphamide on days +3 and +4. Some clones are missing from TCRdb's copy, which holds only in-frame ones; the method was immunoSEQ multiplex PCR. Sampling found 20,000 to 25,000 clones, none seen once. The sequenced sample was PBMCs, obtained after allogeneic stem cell transplant with posttransplant cyclophosphamide. The J gene is TRBJ2-2, the V gene TRBV11-2, with D maybe TRBD2 (5 bases). The origin of this receptor is a male patient aged 18 to 29 who received an allogeneic stem cell transplant from a related donor, was CMV-positive, and had no GVHD. A share of the T cells may be of graft donor origin. The CDR3 loop reads CASSWAGNTGELFF. CDR3 bases: TGTGCCAGCAGCTGGGCGGGGAACACCGGGGAGCTGTTTTTT. Using reference TRBV11-2 and TRBJ2-2 for the parts outside the CDR3, the full variable domain is EAGVAQSPRYKIIEKRQSVAFWCNPISGHATLYWYQQILGQGPKLLIQFQNNGVVDDSQLPKDRFSAERLKGVDSTLKIQPAKLEDSAVYLCASSWAGNTGELFFGEGSRLTVL.